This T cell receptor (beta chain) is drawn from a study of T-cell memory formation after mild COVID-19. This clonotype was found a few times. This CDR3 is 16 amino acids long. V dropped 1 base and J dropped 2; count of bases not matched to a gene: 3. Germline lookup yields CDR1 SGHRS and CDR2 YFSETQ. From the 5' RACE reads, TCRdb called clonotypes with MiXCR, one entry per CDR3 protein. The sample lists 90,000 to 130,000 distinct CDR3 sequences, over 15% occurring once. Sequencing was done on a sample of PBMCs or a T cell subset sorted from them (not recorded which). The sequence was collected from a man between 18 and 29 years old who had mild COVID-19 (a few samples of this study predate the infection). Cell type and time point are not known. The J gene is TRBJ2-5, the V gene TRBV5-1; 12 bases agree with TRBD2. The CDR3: CASSLRGLAGQETQYF. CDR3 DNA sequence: TGCGCCAGCAGCTTGAGAGGACTAGCGGGGCAAGAGACCCAGTACTTC.